A selection of T cell receptor beta chains follows, all from one sample in a study of T cell responses to AZD1222 COVID-19 vaccine. Only in-frame clones appear in the TCRdb table, and some are missing; sequencing was by immunoSEQ multiplex PCR. The table shows just over 150,000 clones, with 87% occurring only once. Sequences were derived from peripheral blood, sampled 28 days after the second AZD1222 dose. These receptors were taken from an adult who received the AZD1222 COVID-19 vaccine. CDR3s leave out the opening cysteine and the closing phenylalanine or tryptophan.

CDR3: SVSRGSGNTIY; V: TRBV29-1; J: TRBJ1-3
CDR3: ASSSGQGSVNEKLF; V: TRBV5-1; J: TRBJ1-4
CDR3: ASSPEFSWDTDTQY; V: TRBV11-2; J: TRBJ2-3
CDR3: ASSQGLAGVDTQY; V: TRBV7-3; J: TRBJ2-3
CDR3: ASRPRSGGANEQF; V: TRBV6-2/TRBV6-3; J: TRBJ2-1
CDR3: ASSLGGSSFEQY; V: TRBV7-9; J: TRBJ2-7
CDR3: ASSEAYRNIQY; V: TRBV6-1; J: TRBJ2-4
CDR3: ATQGSGGNEQF; V: TRBV5-1; J: TRBJ2-1
CDR3: SVGFTGELF; V: TRBV29-1; J: TRBJ2-2
CDR3: ASSPQGIAGELF; V: TRBV6-4; J: TRBJ2-2
CDR3: ASSLGQGAGWSPLH; V: TRBV27; J: TRBJ1-6
CDR3: SASRSGGKGGETQY; V: TRBV20-1; J: TRBJ2-5
CDR3: ASSIAAAWDEQF; V: TRBV5-1; J: TRBJ2-1
CDR3: ASSIDRGSGELF; V: TRBV19; J: TRBJ2-2
CDR3: ASLGQGNTEAF; V: TRBV18; J: TRBJ1-1
CDR3: ASSPARNYGYT; V: TRBV18; J: TRBJ1-2
CDR3: ASSIDRGNSPLH; V: TRBV6-6; J: TRBJ1-6
CDR3: ASSQDNRNTGELF; V: TRBV4-1; J: TRBJ2-2
CDR3: ASSLGGEGGSYEQY; V: TRBV7-8; J: TRBJ2-7
CDR3: ASSYEGTYNEQF; V: TRBV5-1; J: TRBJ2-1
CDR3: ASSLLTGATDTQY; V: TRBV11-1; J: TRBJ2-3
CDR3: ASTERGGQVTEAF; V: TRBV5-1; J: TRBJ1-1
CDR3: ASSLPQGFYGYT; V: TRBV7-9; J: TRBJ1-2
CDR3: ASSLAATTALYEQY; V: TRBV5-1; J: TRBJ2-7
CDR3: SGQDRASEQF; V: TRBV29-1; J: TRBJ2-1
CDR3: ASSPGLARETQY; V: TRBV5-1; J: TRBJ2-5
CDR3: ASSPPWARETQY; V: TRBV11-2; J: TRBJ2-5
CDR3: ASSFSVNTEAF; V: TRBV7-2; J: TRBJ1-1
CDR3: ASSLLGRRTQY; V: TRBV7-7; J: TRBJ2-5
CDR3: ASSPHLAASSYNEQF; V: TRBV9; J: TRBJ2-1
CDR3: ASSAQITVPNYGYT; V: TRBV9; J: TRBJ1-2
CDR3: ASSSSSGLPTQY; V: TRBV11-2; J: TRBJ2-5
CDR3: ASSRQGSYGYT; V: TRBV12-3/TRBV12-4; J: TRBJ1-2
CDR3: ASTLAGGPTGELF; V: TRBV5-1; J: TRBJ2-2
CDR3: AWLDGPGYT; V: TRBV30; J: TRBJ1-2
CDR3: ASSSPNGVNTGELF; V: TRBV7-2; J: TRBJ2-2
CDR3: ASSLAGASGYT; V: TRBV28; J: TRBJ1-2
CDR3: ASSLRDAEAF; V: TRBV28; J: TRBJ1-1
CDR3: ASSSPMDTEAF; V: TRBV5-5; J: TRBJ1-1
CDR3: ASSNRNTGELF; V: TRBV19; J: TRBJ2-2
CDR3: ASSLIRDSQETQY; V: TRBV23-1; J: TRBJ2-5
CDR3: ASSQDAGSAFTDTQY; V: TRBV4-1; J: TRBJ2-3
CDR3: ASSPLSQGGYEQY; V: TRBV18; J: TRBJ2-7
CDR3: ASSLAGGNPQETQY; V: TRBV11-2; J: TRBJ2-5
CDR3: ASSTSGAYNEQF; V: TRBV7-2; J: TRBJ2-1
CDR3: SAGLAGYTGELF; V: TRBV29-1; J: TRBJ2-2
CDR3: ASSYPLAGAQRNQPQH; V: TRBV6-2/TRBV6-3; J: TRBJ1-5
CDR3: ASSPQGTGEGNEQF; V: TRBV7-3; J: TRBJ2-1
CDR3: ASSSEAGTGIIYNYGYT; V: TRBV5-6; J: TRBJ1-2
CDR3: ASSLTGQGGRGSYEQY; V: TRBV7-9; J: TRBJ2-7
CDR3: ASSYGTSGFPMGLF; V: TRBV6-2/TRBV6-3; J: TRBJ2-2
CDR3: ASSTLGQGGEQY; V: TRBV6-1; J: TRBJ2-7
CDR3: ASSAGLAGGPRAYEQY; V: TRBV7-2; J: TRBJ2-7
CDR3: ASSQLAGADTQY; V: TRBV19; J: TRBJ2-3
CDR3: ASSPRGQGGPIPPANYGYT; V: TRBV18; J: TRBJ1-2
CDR3: ASIESGGARYEQF; V: TRBV7-9; J: TRBJ2-1
CDR3: ASMGLAGFKH; V: TRBV28; J: TRBJ2-3
CDR3: SASLAAEQY; V: TRBV20-1; J: TRBJ2-7
CDR3: ASSQGPGQGHSNQPQH; V: TRBV3-1/TRBV3-2; J: TRBJ1-5